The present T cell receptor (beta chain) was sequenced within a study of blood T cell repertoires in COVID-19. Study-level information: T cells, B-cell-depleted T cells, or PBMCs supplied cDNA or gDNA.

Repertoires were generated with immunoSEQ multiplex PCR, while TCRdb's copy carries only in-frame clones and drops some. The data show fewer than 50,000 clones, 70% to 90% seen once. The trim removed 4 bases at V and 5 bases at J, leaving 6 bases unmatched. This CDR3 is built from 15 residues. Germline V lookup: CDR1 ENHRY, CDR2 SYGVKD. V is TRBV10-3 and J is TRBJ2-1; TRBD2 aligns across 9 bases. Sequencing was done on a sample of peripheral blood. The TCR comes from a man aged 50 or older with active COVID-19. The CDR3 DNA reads TGTGCCATCAGTGGGTCTAGCGGGAACAACAATGAGCAGTTCTTC. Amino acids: CAISGSSGNNNEQFF.